These 20 T cell receptor beta chains came from one sample sequenced in a study of blood T cell repertoires in COVID-19. Repertoires were generated with immunoSEQ multiplex PCR, while TCRdb's copy carries only in-frame clones and drops some. This table has tens of thousands of clones, about four fifths appearing once. Material for sequencing was peripheral blood. Source of these receptors: a human donor in a cohort sampled during active COVID-19.

This clone was recorded a few times. The chain joins TRBV19 to TRBJ1-2; TRBD1 might be the D (5 bases). This CDR3 comprises 15 residues. V dropped 7 bases and J dropped 5 bases, with 20 bases sitting between them. The germline CDR1 and CDR2 sequences are LNHDA and SQIVND (reference sequence). CDR3 nucleotides: TGTGCCAGTACCCCCCAGGCTGGGGCCGGATATGGCTACACCTTC. The encoded protein is CASTPQAGAGYGYTF.

The gene calls are TRBV3-1 (or the pseudogene TRBV3-2) and TRBJ1-1; possibly TRBD1 for D (6 bases). The CDR3 has 14 residues. Germline CDR1 reads LGHDT; CDR2 reads YNNKEL (reference sequence). Between the trimmed V and J ends, which lost 4 bases and 0 bases, there was a span of 9 bases. In nucleotides, the CDR3 is TGTGCCAGCAGCCGACAGGATATGAACACTGAAGCTTTCTTT. Its translation is CASSRQDMNTEAFF.

The chain joins TRBV13 to TRBJ2-5; TRBD1 aligns across 10 bases. The junction had 4 bases not matched to a gene; V was cut back by 5 bases and J by 1 base. The length of the CDR3 is 15 residues. Germline values: CDR1 PRHDT, CDR2 FYEKMQ (reference sequence). The CDR3: CASSTDRGAQETQYF. The CDR3 coding sequence is TGTGCCAGCAGCACGGACAGGGGGGCCCAAGAGACCCAGTACTTC.

The CDR3: CASSLVSVGTYEQYF. The CDR3 nucleotides read TGCGCCAGCAGCTTGGTTAGCGTAGGAACCTACGAGCAGTACTTC. This rearrangement joins TRBV5-1 to TRBJ2-7; D is perhaps TRBD2 (5 bases). The CDR3 is made up of 15 amino acids. The V end lost 0 bases, the J end lost 2 bases, and 12 bases lay between the germline ends. Germline V gene lookup returns CDR1 SGHRS and CDR2 YFSETQ.

The chain employs TRBV19 and TRBJ1-4; tentatively, D is TRBD1 (5 bases). The V end was cut by 3 bases, the J end by 6 bases, with 14 bases between. The CDR3 sequence is 15 residues long. CDR1 and CDR2 from the germline V gene are LNHDA and SQIVND (reference sequence). The CDR3 coding sequence is TGTGCCAGTAGTATTTCGACCGTAGGGGATGAAAAACTGTTTTTT. Translation: CASSISTVGDEKLFF.

This clone was detected only once. The chain employs TRBV11-2 and TRBJ2-7; 7 bases align to TRBD2. This CDR3 has 15 residues. V lost 4 bases and J lost 2; bases outside the gene matches: 8. Per the germline V gene, CDR1 is SGHAT and CDR2 is FQNNGV. The CDR3 DNA reads as TGTGCCAGCAGCTACCTCGCAGCGGGAACCTACGAGCAGTACTTC. This translates into CASSYLAAGTYEQYF.

The chain couples TRBV2 to TRBJ2-3; the match to TRBD2 covers 8 bases. V shed 5 bases and J 2 bases; nucleotides not matched to a gene: 9. The germline gives CDR1 SNHLY, CDR2 FYNNEI. CDR3 size: 16 residues. The CDR3 sequence is CASSQVVAGLTDTQYF. The CDR3 DNA reads TGTGCCAGCAGTCAGGTAGTAGCGGGGCTCACAGATACGCAGTATTTT.

V gene TRBV6-6 combines with J gene TRBJ2-1; a weak D match, TRBD1 (6 bases). CDR1 and CDR2 (germline): MNHNY, SVGAGI (reference sequence). The CDR3 consists of 13 residues. V dropped 6 bases and J dropped 2 bases, with 8 bases sitting between them. This chain's CDR3 is CASRDRAYNEQFF. The CDR3 DNA reads as TGTGCCAGCAGGGACAGAGCCTACAATGAGCAGTTCTTC.

The J gene is TRBJ2-1, the V gene TRBV14; D is possibly TRBD2 (7 bases). The V gene lost 1 base and the J gene lost 9 bases, with 22 bases spanning the gap. There are 17 residues in the CDR3. The germline CDR1 and CDR2 sequences are SGHDN and FVKESK. Written as DNA, the CDR3 is TGTGCCAGCAGCCAAGTTCGGGGAGGGGGGGCCGGCGGTGAGCAGTTCTTC. Protein product: CASSQVRGGGAGGEQFF.

The CDR3 DNA reads TGTGCCAGTATTGGCAGGTCTAACTATGGCTACACCTTC. Its translation is CASIGRSNYGYTF. The chain has TRBV19 and TRBJ1-2; D not resolved. This CDR3 contains 13 residues. CDR1 is LNHDA and CDR2 is SQIVND in the germline V gene (reference sequence). V shed 7 bases and J shed 0 bases, with 9 bases lying between them.

CDR3 amino acids: CASRGTASGTQYF. The CDR3 nucleotides are TGTGCCAGTAGGGGGACAGCCTCTGGGACCCAGTACTTC. The chain uses TRBV19 and TRBJ2-5; 7 positions match TRBD1. V gave up 6 bases and J gave up 7 bases; unmatched junction bases: 8. CDR3 length equals 13 residues. Germline V gene lookup returns CDR1 LNHDA and CDR2 SQIVND (reference sequence).

This clone came up a few times. This sequence joins TRBV27 and TRBJ1-6, with TRBD1 matching 10 bases. This CDR3 comprises 15 residues. J gave up 10 bases and V 6 bases, and 9 bases lay outside the gene matches. The germline V gene encodes CDR1 MNHEY and CDR2 SMNVEV (reference sequence). The CDR3 sequence is CASSFGTGVGSPLHF. CDR3 in DNA: TGTGCCAGCAGCTTTGGGACAGGGGTCGGATCACCCCTCCACTTT.

Only a few counts were recorded for this clone. The gene calls are TRBV3-1 (or the pseudogene TRBV3-2) and TRBJ1-2; 8 bases match TRBD1. Per germline, CDR1 LGHDT and CDR2 YNNKEL (reference sequence). The junction had 7 bases not matched to a gene; V was cut back by 10 bases and J by 6 bases. The CDR3 length is 12 residues. The chain's CDR3 is CATQTGEDGYTF. The CDR3 DNA reads TGTGCCACCCAGACAGGGGAAGATGGCTACACCTTC.

The J gene is TRBJ2-7, the V gene TRBV5-6; D ambiguous. This CDR3 comprises 12 residues. Germline CDR1 SGHDT, CDR2 YYEEEE. Trimming left V 4 bases short and J 7 bases short, with 12 bases between. The CDR3 is CASSLSGWEQYF. As DNA, the CDR3 is TGTGCCAGCAGCCTATCCGGGTGGGAGCAGTACTTC.

The V and J genes are TRBV28 and TRBJ2-1; D may be TRBD2 (6 bases). The V end was cut by 5 bases, the J end by 2 bases, with 16 bases between. Germline V gene sequence: CDR1 MDHEN, CDR2 SYDVKM. The CDR3 covers 16 residues. CDR3 amino acids: CASSTLGGGPYNEQFF. CDR3 bases: TGTGCCAGCAGTACCTTGGGGGGAGGACCCTACAATGAGCAGTTCTTC.

The genes are TRBV18 and TRBJ2-3; 8 nucleotides agree with TRBD1. The germline V gene has CDR1 KGHSH and CDR2 LQKENI. Trimming removed 6 bases from V and 0 bases from J; junction bases left unmatched: 5. The CDR3 contains 15 residues. The CDR3 spells CASSRTGSSTDTQYF. The CDR3 DNA reads TGTGCCAGCTCCCGGACAGGGTCTAGCACAGATACGCAGTATTTT.

This chain links TRBV11-1 with TRBJ2-7, with 10 bases fitting TRBD2. Trimming at V came to 6 bases and at J to 7 bases, leaving 9 bases not matched to a gene. The CDR3 totals 14 residues. CDR1 and CDR2 from the germline V gene are SGHAT and FQDESV (reference sequence). CDR3: CASSLPGLAREQYF. The CDR3 region has the DNA TGTGCCAGCAGTTTGCCGGGACTAGCGCGAGAGCAGTACTTC.

The J gene is TRBJ2-3, the V gene TRBV7-8; D is perhaps TRBD2 (6 bases). Trimming removed 1 base from V and 2 bases from J, with 10 bases in between. The CDR3 contains 15 residues. Germline V gene sequence: CDR1 SGHVS, CDR2 FQNEAQ. The CDR3 nucleotides are TGTGCCAGCAGCTTAGGGGACTTTTACACAGATACGCAGTATTTT. The encoded protein is CASSLGDFYTDTQYF.

The V gene is TRBV7-9, the J gene TRBJ1-1; 7 bases match TRBD1. Looked up from germline, CDR1 is SEHNR and CDR2 is FQNEAQ (reference sequence). This CDR3 is 14 amino acids long. J lost 1 base, V lost 6 bases, and 5 bases had no gene match. CDR3 bases: TGTGCCAGCAGTTTCGGGACAGCGAACACTGAAGCTTTCTTT. It translates to CASSFGTANTEAFF.

V usage is TRBV10-2 and J usage is TRBJ2-7, with D tentatively TRBD1 (6 bases). Germline V gene sequence: CDR1 WSHSY, CDR2 SAAADI. The CDR3 consists of 14 residues. V lost 6 bases and J lost 0, with 12 bases in between. The CDR3 DNA follows: TGCGCCAGCAGGGGTCAGGGGAACTCCTACGAGCAGTACTTC. It is translated as CASRGQGNSYEQYF.